The source of this TCR beta chain is a study of OX40 agonist ivuxolimab in advanced cancers. The overall study: Enrolled patients in dose escalation had cancers that were hepatocellular carcinoma, melanoma, renal cell or head and neck cancer.

V was cut by 7 bases and J by 5 bases, with 12 bases left in between. The germline V gene has CDR1 SNHLY and CDR2 FYNNEI. The CDR3 runs to 13 residues. Study outcomes and limitations: Dosing at 0.1 to 3.0 mg/kg was accompanied by clonal expansion of CD4+ and CD8+ blood T cells by week 6.

To note about this clone: Its antigen is unidentified.

The data were produced by immunoSEQ multiplex PCR, yet TCRdb's version contains in-frame clones alone and is incomplete. Among 32,000 or so clones listed, roughly 81% were seen once. This chain uses TRBV2 with TRBJ1-5; possible D gene TRBD1, 6 bases. The sequence was collected from an adult with an advanced solid tumor such as melanoma, head and neck, liver or kidney cancer. Sequenced material: CD4+ or CD8+ T cells sorted from blood, taken in a trial of the OX40 agonist ivuxolimab. CDR3 in amino acids: CASNREGDQPQHF. The DNA for the CDR3 is TGTGCCAGCAACAGGGAGGGCGATCAGCCCCAGCATTTT.